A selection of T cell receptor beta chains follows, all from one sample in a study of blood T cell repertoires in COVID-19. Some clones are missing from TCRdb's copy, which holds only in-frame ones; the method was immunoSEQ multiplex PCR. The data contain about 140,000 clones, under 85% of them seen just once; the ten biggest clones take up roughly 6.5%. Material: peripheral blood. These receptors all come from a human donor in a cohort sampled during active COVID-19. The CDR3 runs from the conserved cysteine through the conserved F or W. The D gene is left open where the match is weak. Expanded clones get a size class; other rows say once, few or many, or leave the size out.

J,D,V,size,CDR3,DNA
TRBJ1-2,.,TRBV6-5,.,CASSRTENYGYTF,TGTGCCAGCAGTCGCACAGAAAACTATGGCTACACCTTC
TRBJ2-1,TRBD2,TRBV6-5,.,CASRLAGGKYNEQFF,TGTGCCAGCCGACTAGCGGGGGGCAAATACAATGAGCAGTTCTTC
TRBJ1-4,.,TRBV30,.,CAWSRSGLREKLFF,TGTGCCTGGAGTAGAAGCGGGCTGCGAGAAAAACTGTTTTTT
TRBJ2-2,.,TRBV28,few,CASSFGGVDTGELFF,TGTGCCAGCAGTTTTGGAGGGGTAGACACCGGGGAGCTGTTTTTT
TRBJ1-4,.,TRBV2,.,CASSNQGGEKLFF,TGTGCCAGCAGTAACCAGGGAGGCGAAAAACTGTTTTTT
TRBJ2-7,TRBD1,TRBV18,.,CASSPVGTGGYEQYF,TGTGCCAGCTCACCAGTAGGGACAGGGGGCTACGAGCAGTACTTC
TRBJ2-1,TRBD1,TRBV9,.,CASSASPGTVGEQFF,TGTGCCAGCAGCGCCAGCCCCGGGACAGTAGGTGAGCAGTTCTTC
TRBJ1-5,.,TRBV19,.,CASSAVINQPQHF,TGTGCCAGTAGTGCGGTTATCAATCAGCCCCAGCATTTT
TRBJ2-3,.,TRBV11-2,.,CASSFGGGPSTDTQYF,TGTGCCAGCAGCTTCGGCGGGGGCCCCAGCACAGATACGCAGTATTTT
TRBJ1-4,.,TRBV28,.,CASSLWTGGREKLFF,TGTGCCAGCAGTTTATGGACCGGGGGGCGGGAAAAACTGTTTTTT
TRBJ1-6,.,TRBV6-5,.,CASSPRQGYNSPLHF,TGTGCCAGCAGTCCCCGCCAGGGTTATAATTCACCCCTCCACTTT
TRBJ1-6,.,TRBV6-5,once,CASSYLGSSYNSPLHF,TGTGCCAGCAGTTACTTGGGCAGCTCCTATAATTCACCCCTCCACTTT
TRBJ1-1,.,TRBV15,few,CATSRVGGSNTEAFF,TGTGCCACCAGCAGAGTGGGGGGATCGAACACTGAAGCTTTCTTT
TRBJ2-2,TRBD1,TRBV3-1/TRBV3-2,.,CASSQTGEVTGELFF,TGTGCCAGCAGCCAGACAGGGGAGGTAACCGGGGAGCTGTTTTTT
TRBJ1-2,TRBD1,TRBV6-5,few,CASNRGQDHGYTF,TGTGCCAGCAACCGAGGACAGGATCATGGCTACACCTTC
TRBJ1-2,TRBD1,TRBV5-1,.,CASSFEPKQGAGKGYTF,TGCGCCAGCAGCTTCGAGCCGAAACAGGGGGCGGGGAAGGGCTACACCTTC
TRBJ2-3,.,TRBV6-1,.,CASSEAVDTQYF,TGTGCCAGCAGTGAAGCCGTAGATACGCAGTATTTT
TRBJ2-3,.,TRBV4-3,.,CASSQVTTDTQYF,TGCGCCAGCAGCCAAGTTACTACCGATACGCAGTATTTT
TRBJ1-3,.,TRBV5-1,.,CASSLLSGGAISGNTIYF,TGCGCCAGCAGCTTGTTGTCTGGAGGGGCCATCTCTGGAAACACCATATATTTT
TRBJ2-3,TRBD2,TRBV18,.,CASGRSGLTSTDTQYF,TGTGCCAGCGGTCGATCGGGACTAACTAGCACAGATACGCAGTATTTT
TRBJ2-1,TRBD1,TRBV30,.,CAWSTQGGPYNEQFF,TGTGCCTGGAGTACACAGGGGGGTCCGTACAATGAGCAGTTCTTC
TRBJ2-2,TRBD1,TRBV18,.,CASSLLTGKGHGELFF,TGTGCCAGCTCACTTCTGACAGGGAAAGGGCATGGGGAGCTGTTTTTT
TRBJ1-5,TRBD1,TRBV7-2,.,CASSLQQGDQPQHF,TGTGCCAGCAGCTTACAACAGGGGGATCAGCCCCAGCATTTT
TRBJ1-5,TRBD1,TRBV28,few,CAITGPGGIANNQPQHF,TGTGCCATCACTGGCCCAGGGGGAATCGCGAACAATCAGCCCCAGCATTTT
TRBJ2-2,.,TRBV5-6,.,CASSVGTRMGTGELFF,TGTGCCAGCAGCGTCGGGACTCGCATGGGGACCGGGGAGCTGTTTTTT
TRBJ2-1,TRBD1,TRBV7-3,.,CASSSDRVGEQFF,TGTGCCAGCAGTTCGGACAGGGTGGGTGAGCAGTTCTTC
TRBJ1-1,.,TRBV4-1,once,CASSPSGLLMNTEAFF,TGCGCCAGCAGCCCTTCAGGACTGCTGATGAACACTGAAGCTTTCTTT
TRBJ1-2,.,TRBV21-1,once,CASSKGEDYGYTF,TGTGCCAGCAGCAAAGGTGAGGACTATGGCTACACCTTC
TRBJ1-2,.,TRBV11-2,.,CASSLDGSFGGYTF,TGTGCCAGCAGCTTAGATGGTTCTTTCGGGGGCTACACCTTC
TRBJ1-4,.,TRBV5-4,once,CASSSQREVNEKLFF,TGTGCCAGCAGCTCTCAGCGAGAGGTTAATGAAAAACTGTTTTTT
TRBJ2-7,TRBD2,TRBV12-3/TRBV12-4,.,CASSLAGGLEQYF,TGTGCCAGCAGTCTAGCGGGGGGGCTCGAGCAGTACTTC
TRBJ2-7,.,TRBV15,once,CATSRDRARGYEQYF,TGTGCCACCAGCAGAGATCGAGCTCGAGGTTACGAGCAGTACTTC
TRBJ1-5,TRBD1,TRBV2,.,CASSVKGQGEWPQHF,TGTGCCAGCAGTGTTAAGGGGCAGGGGGAATGGCCCCAGCATTTT
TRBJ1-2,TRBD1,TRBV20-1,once,CSASDRGNYGYTF,TGCAGTGCTAGTGACAGGGGGAACTATGGCTACACCTTC
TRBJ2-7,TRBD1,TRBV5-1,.,CASSLGGGLGYEQYF,TGCGCCAGCAGCTTGGGAGGGGGCCTCGGATACGAGCAGTACTTC
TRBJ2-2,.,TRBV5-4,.,CASSLWAAMGTGELFF,TGTGCCAGCAGCTTGTGGGCAGCCATGGGCACCGGGGAGCTGTTTTTT
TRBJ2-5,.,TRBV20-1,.,CSASVTETQYF,TGCAGTGCTTCAGTTACGGAGACCCAGTACTTC
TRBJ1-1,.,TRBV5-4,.,CASSLGSDNTEAFF,TGTGCCAGCAGCTTGGGTTCAGATAACACTGAAGCTTTCTTT
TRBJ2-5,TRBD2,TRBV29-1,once,CSVDYFRGEETQYF,TGCAGCGTTGATTATTTCCGGGGGGAAGAGACCCAGTACTTC
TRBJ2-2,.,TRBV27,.,CASRILGQPTGELFF,TGTGCCAGCAGGATTTTGGGGCAGCCAACCGGGGAGCTGTTTTTT
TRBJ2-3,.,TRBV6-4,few,CASIRTADTQYF,TGTGCCAGCATCCGGACAGCGGATACGCAGTATTTT
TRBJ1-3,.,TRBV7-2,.,CASSFVGRAGNTIYF,TGTGCCAGCAGCTTTGTGGGTCGGGCTGGAAACACCATATATTTT
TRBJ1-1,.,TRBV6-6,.,CASSPRGSDTEAFF,TGTGCCAGCAGTCCCAGGGGCTCGGACACTGAAGCTTTCTTT
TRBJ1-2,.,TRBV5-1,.,CASRQDSSANYGYTF,TGCGCCAGCAGGCAGGACAGTAGCGCTAACTATGGCTACACCTTC
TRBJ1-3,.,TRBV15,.,CATSRDRGGGNTIYF,TGTGCCACCAGCAGAGATCGGGGTGGCGGAAACACCATATATTTT
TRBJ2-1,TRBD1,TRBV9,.,CASSVGTGNLRSSYNEQFF,TGTGCCAGCAGCGTAGGGACAGGTAACCTTAGGAGCTCCTACAATGAGCAGTTCTTC
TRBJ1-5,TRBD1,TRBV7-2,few,CASSSTGGVSQPQHF,TGTGCCAGCAGCTCGACAGGGGGAGTCTCTCAGCCCCAGCATTTT
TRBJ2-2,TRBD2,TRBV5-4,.,CASSSGTSGAHTGELFF,TGTGCCAGCAGCTCCGGGACTAGCGGGGCTCACACCGGGGAGCTGTTTTTT
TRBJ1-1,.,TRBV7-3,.,CASSLTGGFNTEAFF,TGTGCCAGCAGCTTAACGGGCGGGTTTAACACTGAAGCTTTCTTT
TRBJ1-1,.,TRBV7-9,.,CASSLFGTLNTEAFF,TGTGCCAGCAGCTTATTTGGGACATTGAACACTGAAGCTTTCTTT
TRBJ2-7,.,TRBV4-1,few,CASSPRDMRGPYEQYF,TGCGCCAGCAGTCCCCGGGATATGCGGGGACCCTACGAGCAGTACTTC
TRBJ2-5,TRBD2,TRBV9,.,CASSAASGSQETQYF,TGTGCCAGCAGCGCCGCTAGCGGTTCCCAAGAGACCCAGTACTTC
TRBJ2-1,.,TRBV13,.,CASSLYARLQGRSSYNEQFF,TGTGCCAGCAGCTTATATGCCCGACTTCAAGGTCGGAGCTCCTACAATGAGCAGTTCTTC